These T cell receptor beta chains were read from a single sample in a study of human T cells and chemical hapten exposure. From the RACE reads, TCRdb called clonotypes with MiXCR, one entry per CDR3 protein. Among around 80,000 distinct CDR3 sequences listed, approximately 6.6% were seen once. The specimen was whole blood, collected in connection with sensitization to the hapten diphenylcyclopropenone (DPC). These TCRs come from a woman aged 25 to 39 with alopecia areata. Some clones in this sample may be carry-over from other donors' samples. Both conserved end residues are part of each CDR3. The D gene is left open where the match is weak. Where a row states a size, it is once, few, many or the class of an expanded clone; other rows omit it.

d_call clone_size j_call v_call cdr3_length cdr3_aa cdr3_nt
. . TRBJ1-5 TRBV18 16 CASSPPGQMENQPQHF TGTGCCAGCTCACCACCAGGACAGATGGAAAATCAGCCCCAGCATTTT
. many TRBJ1-6 TRBV19 15 CASQLRGIYNSPLHF TGTGCCAGTCAGCTCCGGGGGATATATAATTCACCCCTCCACTTT
TRBD1 . TRBJ1-1 TRBV7-9 14 CASSPTGAIAEAFF TGTGCCAGCAGCCCCACAGGGGCGATAGCTGAAGCTTTCTTT
. few TRBJ1-6 TRBV7-9 18 CASSLAPWGALTKSPLHF TGTGCCAGCAGCTTAGCCCCTTGGGGGGCCTTGACGAAGTCACCCCTCCACTTT
. . TRBJ1-1 TRBV12-3/TRBV12-4 13 CASSPRGLTEAFF TGTGCCAGCAGCCCCCGTGGGTTGACTGAAGCTTTCTTT
TRBD1 many TRBJ1-1 TRBV20-1 17 CSASPPRIRQGGGEAFF TGCAGTGCTTCCCCGCCCCGTATTCGACAGGGTGGGGGGGAAGCTTTCTTT
. few TRBJ1-5 TRBV12-3/TRBV12-4 12 CASSLALDTQHF TGTGCCAGCAGTTTAGCCCTGGACACCCAGCATTTT
. . TRBJ2-2 TRBV3-1 15 CASSQSHRDGGELFF TGTGCCAGCAGCCAAAGCCACAGGGACGGCGGGGAGCTGTTTTTT
. few TRBJ1-5 TRBV28 18 CASSLRVSLSYSNQPQHF TGTGCCAGCAGTTTACGGGTTTCCCTTTCGTATAGCAATCAGCCCCAGCATTTT
. many TRBJ2-1 TRBV3-1 16 CASSQRQGIAHNEQFF TGTGCCAGCAGCCAGAGACAAGGAATAGCCCACAATGAGCAGTTCTTC
. many TRBJ1-1 TRBV12-3/TRBV12-4 14 CASSLTGSGTEAFF TGTGCCAGCAGTTTAACAGGGAGTGGCACTGAAGCTTTCTTT
. many TRBJ1-1 TRBV27 13 CASSFAGAAEAFF TGTGCCAGCAGCTTCGCCGGTGCGGCTGAAGCTTTCTTT
. . TRBJ2-3 TRBV24-1 16 CATSEGGRGPTDTQYF TGTGCCACCAGTGAAGGGGGGAGGGGCCCCACAGATACGCAGTATTTT
. many TRBJ2-7 TRBV20-1 12 CSARDPNHEQYF TGCAGTGCTAGAGACCCCAACCACGAGCAGTACTTC
TRBD2 . TRBJ2-1 TRBV6-1 16 CASSFRRTSGDNEQFF TGTGCCAGCAGTTTTCGAAGGACTAGCGGTGACAATGAGCAGTTCTTC
. many TRBJ2-7 TRBV2 13 CASSEAEIDEQYF TGTGCCAGCAGTGAAGCGGAGATAGACGAGCAGTACTTC
. few TRBJ1-4 TRBV12-3/TRBV12-4 14 CASSLALGDEKLFF TGTGCCAGCAGTTTAGCGCTCGGTGATGAAAAACTGTTTTTT
TRBD2 many TRBJ2-1 TRBV6-5 15 CASSPLSGGANEQFF TGTGCCAGCAGCCCCCTTAGCGGGGGGGCCAATGAGCAGTTCTTC
. many TRBJ2-1 TRBV5-1 14 CASSLGPSYNEQFF TGCGCCAGCAGCTTGGGGCCTTCCTACAATGAGCAGTTCTTC
TRBD1 many TRBJ2-7 TRBV20-1 14 CSARPGTGVNEQYF TGCAGTGCTAGGCCCGGGACAGGGGTAAACGAGCAGTACTTC
. many TRBJ1-5 TRBV3-1 17 CASSQDSSGRGYQPQHF TGTGCCAGCAGCCAAGATAGTTCAGGGCGGGGGTATCAGCCCCAGCATTTT
. many TRBJ1-5 TRBV12-3/TRBV12-4 15 CASTFSVGANQPQHF TGTGCCAGCACCTTTTCGGTCGGAGCGAATCAGCCCCAGCATTTT
. . TRBJ1-4 TRBV30 14 CAWSGTPRNEKLFF TGTGCCTGGAGTGGAACCCCGAGGAATGAAAAACTGTTTTTT
TRBD1 . TRBJ1-1 TRBV6-4 20 CASSDTSTGTGKWENTEAFF TGTGCCAGCAGTGACACGTCCACCGGGACAGGGAAGTGGGAGAACACTGAAGCTTTCTTT
TRBD1 many TRBJ1-5 TRBV10-3 15 CAISAGGTGDQPQHF TGTGCCATCAGTGCAGGGGGAACGGGCGATCAGCCCCAGCATTTT
TRBD2 few TRBJ2-1 TRBV6-1 14 CASRASGGAGEQFF TGTGCCAGCAGAGCGAGCGGGGGGGCTGGTGAGCAGTTCTTC
TRBD1 many TRBJ2-1 TRBV20-1 14 CSAIRTGGMNEQFF TGCAGTGCTATAAGGACAGGGGGAATGAATGAGCAGTTCTTC
. many TRBJ1-2 TRBV2 12 CASSEEGYGYTF TGTGCCAGCAGTGAAGAAGGCTATGGCTACACCTTC
. few TRBJ1-2 TRBV3-1 14 CASSQSRENYGYTF TGTGCCAGCAGCCAATCGCGGGAAAACTATGGCTACACCTTC
. many TRBJ2-5 TRBV5-1 15 CASSLDGRNQETQYF TGCGCCAGCAGCTTGGATGGCAGGAACCAAGAGACCCAGTACTTC
. few TRBJ2-3 TRBV20-1 14 CSARFAQGTDTQYF TGCAGTGCTAGGTTCGCACAGGGCACAGATACGCAGTATTTT
. many TRBJ2-3 TRBV5-4 17 CASSLKGSGPYTDTQYF TGTGCCAGCAGCTTGAAAGGATCGGGGCCGTACACAGATACGCAGTATTTT
. many TRBJ1-1 TRBV12-3/TRBV12-4 14 CASSYEGPNTEAFF TGTGCCAGCAGTTATGAGGGCCCCAACACTGAAGCTTTCTTT
. many TRBJ2-3 TRBV10-3 15 CATAKGEASTDTQYF TGTGCCACCGCAAAGGGGGAGGCTAGCACAGATACGCAGTATTTT
TRBD1 . TRBJ2-3 TRBV5-4 15 CASSMDRSSTDTQYF TGTGCCAGCAGCATGGACAGGTCTAGCACAGATACGCAGTATTTT
. many TRBJ2-1 TRBV20-1 13 CSAREYLYNEQFF TGCAGTGCTAGAGAATACTTGTACAATGAGCAGTTCTTC
TRBD1 many TRBJ1-3 TRBV11-2 14 CATRQGGTGNTIYF TGTGCCACCCGACAGGGAGGAACTGGAAACACCATATATTTT
TRBD2 many TRBJ2-2 TRBV5-1 15 CASSPGGPGTGELFF TGCGCCAGCAGCCCGGGGGGGCCGGGCACCGGGGAGCTGTTTTTT
. many TRBJ2-3 TRBV5-6 18 CASSSAASGRASTDTQYF TGTGCCAGCAGCTCGGCTGCCAGTGGAAGGGCTAGCACAGATACGCAGTATTTT
TRBD1 . TRBJ2-5 TRBV20-1 15 CNASHSLTGVTAQYF TGCAATGCTAGCCACTCCCTGACAGGGGTGACGGCCCAGTACTTC
. many TRBJ1-1 TRBV29-1 13 CSVLGGLNTEAFF TGCAGCGTGCTGGGGGGGTTGAACACTGAAGCTTTCTTT
. few TRBJ1-4 TRBV5-4 13 CASSLAGDEKLFF TGTGCCAGCAGCTTGGCAGGGGATGAAAAACTGTTTTTT
TRBD2 many TRBJ2-1 TRBV6-5 14 CASRRGLAYNEQFF TGTGCCAGCAGGAGAGGACTAGCCTACAATGAGCAGTTCTTC
. many TRBJ2-1 TRBV30 10 CAWSHDEQFF TGTGCCTGGAGTCACGATGAGCAGTTCTTC
. few TRBJ2-5 TRBV5-1 15 CASSSQMGSQETQYF TGCGCCAGCAGCTCCCAGATGGGCTCCCAAGAGACCCAGTACTTC
TRBD1 many TRBJ1-5 TRBV9 14 CASSEGQRNQPQHF TGTGCCAGCAGCGAGGGACAGAGAAATCAGCCCCAGCATTTT
TRBD2 . TRBJ2-5 TRBV12-3/TRBV12-4 15 CASSRTSGSSGTQYF TGTGCCAGCAGTCGGACTAGCGGCTCCTCAGGGACCCAGTACTTC
TRBD1 many TRBJ1-2 TRBV6-5 12 CATAGGVYGYTF TGTGCCACCGCAGGGGGAGTCTATGGCTACACCTTC
. few TRBJ2-2 TRBV7-3 15 CASSLAGFNTGELFF TGTGCCAGCAGCTTAGCCGGGTTTAACACCGGGGAGCTGTTTTTT
TRBD2 many TRBJ2-5 TRBV7-3 17 CASSLIPLGGGQETQYF TGTGCCAGCAGCTTAATTCCCTTAGGCGGGGGGCAAGAGACCCAGTACTTC
TRBD1 many TRBJ1-1 TRBV9 12 CASSVGTGEAFF TGTGCCAGCAGCGTGGGGACAGGTGAAGCTTTCTTT
. . TRBJ1-1 TRBV25-1 15 CASSEPGPMNTEAFF TGTGCCAGCAGTGAGCCGGGGCCAATGAACACTGAAGCTTTCTTT
. many TRBJ1-5 TRBV3-1 14 CASSQVDSAQPQHF TGTGCCAGCAGCCAAGTGGACAGCGCTCAGCCCCAGCATTTT
. many TRBJ2-2 TRBV7-8 16 CATLRAGRMNTGELFF TGTGCCACCTTAAGGGCAGGGAGAATGAACACCGGGGAGCTGTTTTTT
TRBD1 many TRBJ2-7 TRBV6-5 16 CASSYSTSDRFYEQYF TGTGCCAGCAGTTACTCGACCTCGGACAGGTTCTACGAGCAGTACTTC